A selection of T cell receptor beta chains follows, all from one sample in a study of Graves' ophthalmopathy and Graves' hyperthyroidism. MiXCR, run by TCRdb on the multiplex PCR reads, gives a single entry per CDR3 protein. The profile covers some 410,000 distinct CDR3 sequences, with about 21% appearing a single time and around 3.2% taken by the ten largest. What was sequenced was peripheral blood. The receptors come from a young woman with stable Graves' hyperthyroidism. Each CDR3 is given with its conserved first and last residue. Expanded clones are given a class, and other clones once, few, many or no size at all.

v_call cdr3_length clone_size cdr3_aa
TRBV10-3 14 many CAIKGQGKTGELFF
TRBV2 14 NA CASSTDRGITEAFF
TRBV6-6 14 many CASKTSTAQETQYF
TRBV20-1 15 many CSASRSPRWSYEQYF
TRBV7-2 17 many CASSLAGGVSGANVLTF
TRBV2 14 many CASKVLGGVGGYTF
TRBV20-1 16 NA CSARDPTSGRPGELFF
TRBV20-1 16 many CSARGSAGQKNTEAFF
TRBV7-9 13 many CASTSGRSYEQYF
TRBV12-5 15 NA CASGSAGDVSYGYTF
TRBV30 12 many CAWSGGGDEQYF
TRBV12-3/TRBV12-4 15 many CASSSYRGSNYGYTF
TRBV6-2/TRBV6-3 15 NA CASSRTGVSNQPQHF
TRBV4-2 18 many CASSLDRQGGLFNYGYTF
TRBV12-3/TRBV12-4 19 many CASSLGRREIRFVNTEAFF
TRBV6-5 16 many CASSYFGTSGTYEQYF
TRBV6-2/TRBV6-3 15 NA CASSFGQARAYEQYF
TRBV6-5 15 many CASEPVRGLGYGYTF
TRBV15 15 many CATSRDEGVPYEQYF
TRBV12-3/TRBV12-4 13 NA CASKDFSGNTIYF
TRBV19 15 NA CASSTAGGTQETQYF
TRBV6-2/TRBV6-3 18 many CASLTVGTSASAAYEQYF
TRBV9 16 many CASSVDSLWELGELFF
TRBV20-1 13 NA CSAYRDREHEQYF
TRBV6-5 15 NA CASSYVQGAGYGYTF
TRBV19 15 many CASSPTSGRPGELFF
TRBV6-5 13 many CASSPRSNYGYTF
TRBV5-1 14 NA CASSLEGTDYEQYF
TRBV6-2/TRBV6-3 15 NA CASSPSPGQYYGYTF